This TCR beta chain was retrieved from a study of human T cells and chemical hapten exposure. The wider study: Patch tests delivered 0.01% DPC to the upper back and were evaluated at 6 days.

This clonotype was seen at least ten times. Separate cDNA molecules received unique molecular identifiers, which the library attached to them. TCRdb re-called the RACE reads through MiXCR, storing one row per CDR3 protein. In the table there are some 82,000 distinct CDR3 sequences, roughly 10% of which are singletons. Time point noted: patch test 1, 2 weeks after DPC sensitization. Noted treatment: therapeutic diphenylcyclopropenone sensitization with weekly scalp DPC. Phlebotomy was performed prior to application of every patch test. Donation of samples came from alopecia patients who were 18 to 70 years old and suitable for DPC. The CDR3 is made up of 17 amino acids. J was trimmed by 5 bases and V by 4 bases; bases with no gene match: 11. Per the germline V gene, CDR1 is SGHVS and CDR2 is FNYEAQ.

The chain carries TRBV7-6 and TRBJ2-6; TRBD1 aligns across 7 bases. The source material was whole blood, sampled in connection with sensitization to the hapten diphenylcyclopropenone (DPC). This receptor was obtained from a woman aged 45-60 years with alopecia areata. Some clones in this sample may be carry-over from other donors' samples. CDR3 nucleotides: TGTGCCAGCAGCTCGAGCGGACAGGCCCTACGGGCCAACGTCCTGACTTTC. It specifies CASSSSGQALRANVLTF.